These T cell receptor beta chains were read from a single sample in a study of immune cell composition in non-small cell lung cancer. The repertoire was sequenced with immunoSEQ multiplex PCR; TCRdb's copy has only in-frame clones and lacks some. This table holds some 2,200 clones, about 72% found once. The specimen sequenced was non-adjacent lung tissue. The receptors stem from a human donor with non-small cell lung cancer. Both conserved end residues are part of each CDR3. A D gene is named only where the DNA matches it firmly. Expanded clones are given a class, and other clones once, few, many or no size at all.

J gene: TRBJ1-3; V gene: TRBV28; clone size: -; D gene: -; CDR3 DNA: TGTGCCAGCACTCGGGGGGGAGAATATGGAAACACCATATATTTT; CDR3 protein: CASTRGGEYGNTIYF
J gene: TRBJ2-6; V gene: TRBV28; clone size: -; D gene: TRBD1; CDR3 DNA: TGTGCCAGCAGACGATCCGGGACAGCGAACGTCCTGACTTTC; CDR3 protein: CASRRSGTANVLTF
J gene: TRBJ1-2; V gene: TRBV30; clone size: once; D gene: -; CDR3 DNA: TGTGCCTGGTCCGACGGGGGGTTTGGCTACACCTTC; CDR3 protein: CAWSDGGFGYTF
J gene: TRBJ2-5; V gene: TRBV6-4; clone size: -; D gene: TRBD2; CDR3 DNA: TGTGCCAGCAGTAGGACTAGCGGGGGGCGAGAGACCCAGTACTTC; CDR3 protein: CASSRTSGGRETQYF
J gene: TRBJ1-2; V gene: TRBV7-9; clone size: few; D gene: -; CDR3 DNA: TGTGCCAGCAGCTCGACAGGTTCTGACTATGGCTACACCTTC; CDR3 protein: CASSSTGSDYGYTF
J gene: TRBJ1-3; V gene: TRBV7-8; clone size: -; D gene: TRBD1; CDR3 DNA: TGTGCCAGCAGCTTACAGGGGGTATTGGACACCATATATTTT; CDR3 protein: CASSLQGVLDTIYF
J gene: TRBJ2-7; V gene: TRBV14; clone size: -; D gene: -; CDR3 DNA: TGTGCCAGCAGCCAATGGGGCAGGAAGACTAGCGAGCAGTACTTC; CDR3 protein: CASSQWGRKTSEQYF
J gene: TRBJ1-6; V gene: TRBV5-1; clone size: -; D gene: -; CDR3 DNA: TGCGCCAGCAGCTTCAGGGAACGGACCGACGTTTCACCCCTCCACTTT; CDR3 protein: CASSFRERTDVSPLHF
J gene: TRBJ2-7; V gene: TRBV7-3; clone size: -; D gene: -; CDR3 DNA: TGTGCCAGCAGTCTATCCGGGGGTTATAGCTCCTACGAGCAGTACTTC; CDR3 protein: CASSLSGGYSSYEQYF
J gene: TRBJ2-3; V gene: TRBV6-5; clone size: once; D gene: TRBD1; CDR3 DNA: TGTGCCAGCAGTCGGGGACAGGGGAGGACAGATACGCAGTATTTT; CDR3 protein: CASSRGQGRTDTQYF
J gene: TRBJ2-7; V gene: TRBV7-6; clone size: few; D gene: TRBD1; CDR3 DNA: TGTGCCAGCAGCTGGGGACAGGGGGCGCGCGAGCAGTACTTC; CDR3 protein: CASSWGQGAREQYF
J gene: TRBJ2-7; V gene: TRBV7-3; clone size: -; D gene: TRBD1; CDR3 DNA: TGTGCCAGCAGCGCGGAGGGGACAGGGGTCTACGAGCAGTACTTC; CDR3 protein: CASSAEGTGVYEQYF
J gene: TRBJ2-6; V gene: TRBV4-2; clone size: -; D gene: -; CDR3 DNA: TGTGCCAGCAGTTCCCCGGGAAGCTCTGGGGCCAACGTCCTGACTTTC; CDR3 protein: CASSSPGSSGANVLTF
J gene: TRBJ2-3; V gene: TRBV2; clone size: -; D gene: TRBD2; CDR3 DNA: TGTGCCAGCAGGAGAACTAGCGGGGGGGTCACAGATACGCAGTATTTT; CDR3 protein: CASRRTSGGVTDTQYF
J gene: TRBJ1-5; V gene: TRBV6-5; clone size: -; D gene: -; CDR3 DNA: TGTGCCAGCAGTTACCTCCTCTCCAATCAGCCCCAGCATTTT; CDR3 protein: CASSYLLSNQPQHF
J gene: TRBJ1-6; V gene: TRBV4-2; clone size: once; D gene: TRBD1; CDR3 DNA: TGTGCCAGCAGCCAACAGGACAGGGATAATTCACCCCTCCACTTT; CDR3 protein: CASSQQDRDNSPLHF
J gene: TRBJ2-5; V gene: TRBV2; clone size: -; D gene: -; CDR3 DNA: TGTGCCAGCAGCGAATCGATAGTACAAGAGACCCAGTACTTC; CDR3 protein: CASSESIVQETQYF
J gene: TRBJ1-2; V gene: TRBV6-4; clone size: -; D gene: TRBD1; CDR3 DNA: TGTGCCAGCAGTGACCCCACAGGGGAACACTATGGCTACACCTTC; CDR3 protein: CASSDPTGEHYGYTF
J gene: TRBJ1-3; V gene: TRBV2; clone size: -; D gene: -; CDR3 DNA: TGTGCCATATCTCTAGCCCCCACGAGCTCTGGAAACACCATATATTTT; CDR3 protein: CAISLAPTSSGNTIYF
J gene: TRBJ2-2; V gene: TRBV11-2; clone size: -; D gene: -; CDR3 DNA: TGTGCCAGCAGCACTGGACAGAACACCGGGGAGCTGTTTTTT; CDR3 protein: CASSTGQNTGELFF
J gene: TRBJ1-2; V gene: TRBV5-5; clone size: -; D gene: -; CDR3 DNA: TGTGCCAGCAGCTTGGGACTACACTATGGCTACACCTTC; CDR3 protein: CASSLGLHYGYTF
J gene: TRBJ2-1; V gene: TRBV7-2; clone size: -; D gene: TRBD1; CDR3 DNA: TGTGCCAGCAGCCGACAGGGGGCGCGGGATGAGCAGTTCTTC; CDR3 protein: CASSRQGARDEQFF
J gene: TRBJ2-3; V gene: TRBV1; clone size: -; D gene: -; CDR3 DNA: TGCACCAGCAGCTTCCTCCTAGCGGGGCCGACAGATACGCAGTATTTT; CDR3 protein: CTSSFLLAGPTDTQYF
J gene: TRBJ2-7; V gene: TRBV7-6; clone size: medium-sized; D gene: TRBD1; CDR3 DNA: TGTGCCAGCAGCTTAGGGGACAGGGAACAGTACTTC; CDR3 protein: CASSLGDREQYF
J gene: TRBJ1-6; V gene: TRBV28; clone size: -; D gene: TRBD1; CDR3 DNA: TGTGCCAGCAGTTTACTCCCGGGGGTAGTACAGGGGAATTCACCCCTCCACTTT; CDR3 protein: CASSLLPGVVQGNSPLHF
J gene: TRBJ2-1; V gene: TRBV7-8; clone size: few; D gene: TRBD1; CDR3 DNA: TGTGCCAGCAGCTCGCCGGACAGGATTCTCAATGAGCAGTTCTTC; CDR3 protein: CASSSPDRILNEQFF
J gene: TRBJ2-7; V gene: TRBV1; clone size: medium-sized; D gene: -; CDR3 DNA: TGCACCAGCAGCCAAGATGGAAGGCCCCCGGGACTAGGTTCCTACGAGCAGTACTTC; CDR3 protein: CTSSQDGRPPGLGSYEQYF
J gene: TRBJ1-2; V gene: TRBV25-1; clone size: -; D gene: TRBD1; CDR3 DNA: TGTGCCAGCAGAGTCCGTCCGGGACAGGGATGTGGCTACACCTTC; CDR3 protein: CASRVRPGQGCGYTF
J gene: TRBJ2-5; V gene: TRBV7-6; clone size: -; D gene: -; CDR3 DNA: TGTGCCAGCAGCTCAATCGCTAGGGAGACCCAGTACTTC; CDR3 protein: CASSSIARETQYF
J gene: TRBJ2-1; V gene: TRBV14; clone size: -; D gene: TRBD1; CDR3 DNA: TGTGCCAGCAGCCGAGACAGGACAGGGGGCTTGGATGAGCAGTTCTTC; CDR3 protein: CASSRDRTGGLDEQFF
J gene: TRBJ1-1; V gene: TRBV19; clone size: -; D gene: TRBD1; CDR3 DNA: TGTGCCAGTACCCGGACAGGGGGCTCTGAAGCTTTCTTT; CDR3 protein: CASTRTGGSEAFF
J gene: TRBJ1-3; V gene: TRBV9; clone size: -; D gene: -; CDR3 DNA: TGTGCCAGCAGCGACACCTCTGGAAACACCATATATTTT; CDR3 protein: CASSDTSGNTIYF
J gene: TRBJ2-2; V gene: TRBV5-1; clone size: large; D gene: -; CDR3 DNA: TGCGCCAGCAGCTTGGTACTCACCGGGGAGCTGTTTTTT; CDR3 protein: CASSLVLTGELFF
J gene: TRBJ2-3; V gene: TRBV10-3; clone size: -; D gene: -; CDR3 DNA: TGTGCCATCAGTGAGTCGGGGGGAGCCACAGATACGCAGTATTTT; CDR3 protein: CAISESGGATDTQYF
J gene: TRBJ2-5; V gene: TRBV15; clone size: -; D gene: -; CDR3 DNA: TGTGCCACCAGCGCAGGACAGATGGAAGAGACCCAGTACTTC; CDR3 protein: CATSAGQMEETQYF
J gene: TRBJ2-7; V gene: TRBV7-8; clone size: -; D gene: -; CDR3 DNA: TGTGCCAGCAGCTTACCTGGGGCGGGGTCCCACGAGCAGTACTTC; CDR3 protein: CASSLPGAGSHEQYF
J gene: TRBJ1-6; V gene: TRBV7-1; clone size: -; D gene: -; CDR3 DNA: TGTGCCAGCAGCGGCGCCGGGGGACCCACCAATAATTCACCCCTCCACTTT; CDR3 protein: CASSGAGGPTNNSPLHF
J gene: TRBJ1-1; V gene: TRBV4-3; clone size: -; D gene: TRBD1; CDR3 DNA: TGCGCCAGCAGCCCGGACAGGGGCGCGCGTGGCACTGAAGCTTTCTTT; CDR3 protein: CASSPDRGARGTEAFF
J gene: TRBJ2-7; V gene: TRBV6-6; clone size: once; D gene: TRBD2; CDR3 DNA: TGTGCCAGCAGGAGCGGGGGCTACTCCTACGAGCAGTACTTC; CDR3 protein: CASRSGGYSYEQYF
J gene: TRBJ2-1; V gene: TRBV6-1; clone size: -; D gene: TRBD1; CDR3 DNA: TGTGCCAGCAGTGAAGCGCTTTTCGACAGGGGATTTTACAATGAGCAGTTCTTC; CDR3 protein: CASSEALFDRGFYNEQFF